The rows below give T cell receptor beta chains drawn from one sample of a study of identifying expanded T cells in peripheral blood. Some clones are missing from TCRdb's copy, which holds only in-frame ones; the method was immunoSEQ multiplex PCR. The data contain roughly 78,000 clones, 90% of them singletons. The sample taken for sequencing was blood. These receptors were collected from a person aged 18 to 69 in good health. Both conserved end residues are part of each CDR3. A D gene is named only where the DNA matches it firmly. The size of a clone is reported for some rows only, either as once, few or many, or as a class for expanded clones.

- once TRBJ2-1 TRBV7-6 CASSSQIRSSYNEQFF TGTGCCAGCAGCTCCCAGATAAGGAGCTCCTACAATGAGCAGTTCTTC
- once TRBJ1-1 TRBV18 CASSVQEDTEAFF TGTGCCAGCTCAGTTCAGGAGGACACTGAAGCTTTCTTT
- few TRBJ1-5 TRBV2 CASNEWGELQPQHF TGTGCCAGCAACGAGTGGGGAGAATTGCAGCCCCAGCATTTT
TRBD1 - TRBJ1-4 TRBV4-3 CASSSQVAGGEKLFF TGCGCCAGCAGCTCTCAAGTGGCAGGGGGTGAAAAACTGTTTTTT
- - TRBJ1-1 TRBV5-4 CASSLRGFRDTEAFF TGTGCCAGCAGCTTGAGGGGGTTTAGGGACACTGAAGCTTTCTTT
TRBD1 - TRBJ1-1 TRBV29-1 CSVRTGGTEAFF TGCAGCGTGCGGACAGGGGGAACTGAAGCTTTCTTT
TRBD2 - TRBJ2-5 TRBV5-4 CASSRMGGTGMETQYF TGTGCCAGCAGTCGGATGGGGGGGACGGGGATGGAGACCCAGTACTTC
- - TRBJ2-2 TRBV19 CASTPSGTQGNTGELFF TGTGCCAGTACCCCTTCCGGGACTCAAGGAAACACCGGGGAGCTGTTTTTT
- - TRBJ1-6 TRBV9 CASSVGGTNSPLHF TGTGCCAGCAGCGTAGGGGGGACTAATTCACCCCTCCACTTT
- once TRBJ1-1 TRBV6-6 CASSYSMGADTEAFF TGTGCCAGCAGTTACTCAATGGGGGCGGATACTGAAGCTTTCTTT
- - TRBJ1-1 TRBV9 CASSPLDRYTEAFF TGTGCCAGCAGCCCTCTTGATCGATACACTGAAGCTTTCTTT
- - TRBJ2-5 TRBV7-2 CASSFSKETQYF TGTGCCAGCAGCTTTTCGAAGGAGACCCAGTACTTC
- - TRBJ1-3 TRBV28 CASSLPTLSGNTIYF TGTGCCAGCAGTTTGCCGACTCTCTCTGGAAACACCATATATTTT
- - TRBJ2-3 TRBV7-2 CASSSTGGSTGPYF TGTGCCAGCAGCTCCACCGGGGGCTCCACGGGCCCGTATTTT
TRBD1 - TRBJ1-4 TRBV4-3 CASSQEHRGLNEKLFF TGCGCCAGCAGCCAAGAACACAGGGGCCTTAATGAAAAACTGTTTTTT
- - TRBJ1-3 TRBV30 CACSSGNTIYF TGTGCCTGTTCATCTGGAAACACCATATATTTT
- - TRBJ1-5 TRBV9 CATPNQPQHF TGTGCCACCCCGAATCAGCCCCAGCATTTT
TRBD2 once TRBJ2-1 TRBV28 CASTSPGLAPDNEQFF TGTGCCAGCACCTCTCCGGGACTAGCTCCTGACAATGAGCAGTTCTTC
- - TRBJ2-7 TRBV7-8 CASSYGFTYEQYF TGTGCCAGCAGCTATGGATTTACCTACGAGCAGTACTTC
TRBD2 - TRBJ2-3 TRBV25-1 CASSGFAGGGSTDTQYF TGTGCCAGCAGTGGATTCGCGGGGGGAGGTAGCACAGATACGCAGTATTTT
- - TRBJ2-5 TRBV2 CASSEGFGETQYF TGTGCCAGCAGTGAGGGTTTTGGGGAGACCCAGTACTTC
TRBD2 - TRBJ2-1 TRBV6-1 CASSESGRAHEQFF TGTGCCAGCAGTGAAAGCGGGAGGGCGCATGAGCAGTTCTTC
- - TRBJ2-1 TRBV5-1 CASSWAGSNEQFF TGCGCCAGCAGTTGGGCAGGATCCAATGAGCAGTTCTTC
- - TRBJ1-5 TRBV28 CASSASGGSRPQHF TGTGCCAGCAGTGCGTCTGGGGGCTCGCGGCCCCAGCATTTT
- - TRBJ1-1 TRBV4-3 CASSQERGYTEAFF TGCGCCAGCAGCCAAGAGAGGGGCTACACTGAAGCTTTCTTT
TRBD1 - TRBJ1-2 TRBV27 CASSFRTTGKNYGYTF TGTGCCAGCAGTTTCCGGACGACAGGGAAAAACTATGGCTACACCTTC
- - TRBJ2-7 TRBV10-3 CAISVLDRPTGEQYF TGTGCCATCAGTGTCCTAGACAGACCTACAGGCGAGCAGTACTTC